A selection of T cell receptor beta chains follows, all from one sample in a study of blood T cell repertoires in COVID-19. TCRdb's copy holds only in-frame clones and misses some; the assay was immunoSEQ multiplex PCR. The table shows fewer than 200,000 clones, with about 87% occurring only once. The sample consisted of peripheral blood. These receptors originate from an older woman with COVID-19, enrolled during active disease. Each CDR3 is given with its conserved first and last residue. The D gene is left open where the match is weak. Some rows mark clone size as missing; the rest say once, few, many or name a class of expanded clone.

d_call	clone_size	v_call	j_call	cdr3_nt	cdr3_aa
TRBD2	NA	TRBV6-5	TRBJ2-1	TGTGCCAGCAGGGATGGACTAGCTTCCTACAATGAGCAGTTCTTC	CASRDGLASYNEQFF
TRBD1	NA	TRBV5-4	TRBJ2-2	TGTGCCAGCAGCTTTGGACAGGGCCAGGACACCGGGGAGCTGTTTTTT	CASSFGQGQDTGELFF
TRBD1	NA	TRBV9	TRBJ2-5	TGTGCCAGCAGCGTAGATGCAGGGGGCCAGCAAGAGACCCAGTACTTC	CASSVDAGGQQETQYF
TRBD2	NA	TRBV7-2	TRBJ2-3	TGTGCCAGCAGCTTAGAATCGGGACTAGCGGCAGATACGCAGTATTTT	CASSLESGLAADTQYF
NA	NA	TRBV11-2	TRBJ2-2	TGTGCCAGCAGCTTAAACTTACAGGCTCTCCCCGGGGAGCTGTTTTTT	CASSLNLQALPGELFF
NA	NA	TRBV27	TRBJ2-1	TGTGCCAGCAGTCCAAGCCCCGCGGGATCGACCTACAATGAGCAGTTCTTC	CASSPSPAGSTYNEQFF
TRBD1	NA	TRBV6-6	TRBJ1-5	TGTGCCAGCAGAGACCCTACAGGGGCAAGGAAGCAGCCCCAGCATTTT	CASRDPTGARKQPQHF
TRBD1	NA	TRBV7-9	TRBJ2-3	TGTGCCAGCAGTTGGACAGGGGCTAGCACAGATACGCAGTATTTT	CASSWTGASTDTQYF
NA	NA	TRBV2	TRBJ2-6	TGTGCCAGCAGTGAAGCGGGGGGCTCTGGGGCCAACGTCCTGACTTTC	CASSEAGGSGANVLTF
TRBD1	NA	TRBV7-2	TRBJ2-7	TGTGCCAGCAGCGATAAACCGGGACAGTCCTACGAGCAGTACTTC	CASSDKPGQSYEQYF
NA	NA	TRBV5-4	TRBJ1-4	TGTGCCAGCAGCTTGTTAGGGACATCCGAAAAACTGTTTTTT	CASSLLGTSEKLFF
NA	NA	TRBV3-1/TRBV3-2	TRBJ2-3	TGTGCCAGCAGCCAGTCCCTACCTACGCGGTCCACAGATACGCAGTATTTT	CASSQSLPTRSTDTQYF
NA	NA	TRBV5-1	TRBJ1-5	TGCGCCAGCAGCTTGGGGGGGGGAGGGCAGCCCCAGCATTTT	CASSLGGGGQPQHF
NA	NA	TRBV4-2	TRBJ2-1	TGTGCCAGCAGCCCTCTAGCCGATTCCTACAATGAGCAGTTCTTC	CASSPLADSYNEQFF
NA	NA	TRBV18	TRBJ2-3	TGTGCCAGCTCACCACCCGGACTCCTCAGCACAGATACGCAGTATTTT	CASSPPGLLSTDTQYF
TRBD2	NA	TRBV11-3	TRBJ2-7	TGTGCCAGCAGCTTGGATTCGGTAGCGGGACCCTACGAGCAGTACTTC	CASSLDSVAGPYEQYF
NA	NA	TRBV7-2	TRBJ2-7	TGTGCCAGCAGCCGTATCTCGTACGAGCAGTACTTC	CASSRISYEQYF
TRBD2	NA	TRBV7-9	TRBJ2-3	TGTGCCAGCAGCCCAGCCGGCGACTACGCCGGCGGGAGCAGGGATACGCAGTATTTT	CASSPAGDYAGGSRDTQYF
NA	NA	TRBV4-1	TRBJ2-6	TGCGCCAGCAGCCAAGTTTCAGGGGCCAACGTCCTGACTTTC	CASSQVSGANVLTF
NA	NA	TRBV2	TRBJ2-7	TGTGCCAGCACCCACGAGGGCTACGAGCAGTACTTC	CASTHEGYEQYF
NA	NA	TRBV5-1	TRBJ2-5	TGCGCCAGCAGCTTGAGACTCCGGGAGGAGACCCAGTACTTC	CASSLRLREETQYF
NA	NA	TRBV5-1	TRBJ2-7	TGCGCCAGCAGCGCGGGACCCGATGCCTACGAGCAGTACTTC	CASSAGPDAYEQYF
NA	NA	TRBV28	TRBJ1-1	TGTGCCAGCAGTCATCCTGGGGGCGGAACTGAAGCTTTCTTT	CASSHPGGGTEAFF
TRBD2	NA	TRBV18	TRBJ2-1	TGTGCCAGCTCGTCGACTAGCGGGGACTACAATGAGCAGTTCTTC	CASSSTSGDYNEQFF
NA	NA	TRBV10-3	TRBJ2-5	TGTGCCATCAGTGAGTCAGGTGGGAGTGGGCAAGAGACCCAGTACTTC	CAISESGGSGQETQYF
TRBD1	NA	TRBV5-5	TRBJ2-7	TGTGCCAGCAGCTTGGGACAGGGCCCCTACGAGCAGTACTTC	CASSLGQGPYEQYF
TRBD2	NA	TRBV9	TRBJ2-1	TGTGCCAGCAGCGTAGGGCTAGCGGATTACAATGAGCAGTTCTTC	CASSVGLADYNEQFF
TRBD2	NA	TRBV20-1	TRBJ2-1	TGCAGTGTAGCGGGGGAAAATGAGCAGTTCTTC	CSVAGENEQFF
NA	NA	TRBV6-5	TRBJ1-1	TGTGCCAGCAGTTACTCTTCTTGGAGGGGAGAAGCTTTCTTT	CASSYSSWRGEAFF
TRBD1	once	TRBV28	TRBJ2-2	TGTGCCAGCAGTCGCAGCAACAGGGGGCTTGTCGGGGAGCTGTTTTTT	CASSRSNRGLVGELFF
NA	NA	TRBV12-3/TRBV12-4	TRBJ1-4	TGTGCCAGTATGGGGGGGGAAAAACTGTTTTTT	CASMGGEKLFF
TRBD2	NA	TRBV11-3	TRBJ2-1	TGTGCCAGCAGCTTAGGCACCGGGACTAGCGGGAACAATGAGCAGTTCTTC	CASSLGTGTSGNNEQFF